This T cell receptor (beta chain) was identified during a study of OX40 agonist ivuxolimab in advanced cancers. General study findings and limits: Relatively little clonal expansion, among the lowest observed, appeared in partial responders at 0.1-3.0 mg/kg.

The ends were cut back, 6 bases at V and 4 bases at J, with 15 bases in the middle. This CDR3 has 14 residues. Germline V gene lookup returns CDR1 KGHSH and CDR2 LQKENI. As for this clone: Its specificity is unknown.

The assay was immunoSEQ multiplex PCR, and TCRdb's table has in-frame clones only and misses some. The data show 65,000 to 95,000 clones, with more than 75% seen just once and about 0.52% held by the top ten. The sequence derives from an adult with an advanced solid tumor such as melanoma, head and neck, liver or kidney cancer. This sequence joins TRBV18 and TRBJ1-2, with D hard to call. The specimen was CD4+ or CD8+ T cells sorted from blood, collected in a trial of the OX40 agonist ivuxolimab. DNA of the CDR3: TGTGCCAGCTCCCTGGTGGCGGAGCCCTATGGCTACACCTTC. As protein: CASSLVAEPYGYTF.